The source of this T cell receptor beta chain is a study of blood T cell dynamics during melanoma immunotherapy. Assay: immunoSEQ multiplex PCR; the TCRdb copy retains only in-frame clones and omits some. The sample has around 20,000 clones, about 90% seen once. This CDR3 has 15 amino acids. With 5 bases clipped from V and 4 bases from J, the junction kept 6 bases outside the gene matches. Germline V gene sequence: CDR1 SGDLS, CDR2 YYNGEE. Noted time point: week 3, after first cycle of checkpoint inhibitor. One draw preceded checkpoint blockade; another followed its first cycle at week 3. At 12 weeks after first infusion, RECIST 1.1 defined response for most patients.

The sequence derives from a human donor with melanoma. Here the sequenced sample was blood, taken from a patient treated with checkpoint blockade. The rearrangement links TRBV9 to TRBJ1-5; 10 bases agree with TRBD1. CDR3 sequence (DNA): TGTGCCAGCAGTCCTGGGACAGGGGAGAATCAGCCCCAGCATTTT. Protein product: CASSPGTGENQPQHF.